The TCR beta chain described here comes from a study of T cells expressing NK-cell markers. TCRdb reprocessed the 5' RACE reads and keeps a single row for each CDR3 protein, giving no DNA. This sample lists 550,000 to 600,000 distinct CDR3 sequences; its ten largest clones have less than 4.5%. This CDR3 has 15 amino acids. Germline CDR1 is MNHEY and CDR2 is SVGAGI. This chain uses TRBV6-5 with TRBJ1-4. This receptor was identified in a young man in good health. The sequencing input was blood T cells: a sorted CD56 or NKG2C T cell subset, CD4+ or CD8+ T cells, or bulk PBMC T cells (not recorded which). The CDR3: CASRRTTVTNEKLFF.